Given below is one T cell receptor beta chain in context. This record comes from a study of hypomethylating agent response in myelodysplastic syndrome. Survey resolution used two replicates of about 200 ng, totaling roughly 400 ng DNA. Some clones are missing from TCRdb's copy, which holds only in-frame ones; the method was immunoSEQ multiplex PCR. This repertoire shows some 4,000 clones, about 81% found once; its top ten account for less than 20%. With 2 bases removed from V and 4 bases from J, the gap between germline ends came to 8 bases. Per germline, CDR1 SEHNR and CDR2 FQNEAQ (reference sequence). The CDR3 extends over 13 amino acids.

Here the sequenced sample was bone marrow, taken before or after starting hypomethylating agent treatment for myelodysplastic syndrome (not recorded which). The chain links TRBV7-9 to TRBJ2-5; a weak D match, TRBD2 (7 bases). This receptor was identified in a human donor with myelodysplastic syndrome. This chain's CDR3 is CASSLRGGETQYF. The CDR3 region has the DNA TGTGCCAGCAGCTTAAGGGGGGGAGAGACCCAGTACTTC.